One and the same sample provided the 7 T cell receptor beta chains below, sequenced in a study of human T cells and chemical hapten exposure. Described time point: patch test 1, 2 weeks after DPC sensitization. Treatment specified: therapeutic diphenylcyclopropenone sensitization with weekly scalp DPC. Each CDR3 protein is one row after TCRdb ran MiXCR on the RACE reads. The repertoire holds under 85,000 distinct CDR3 sequences, 10% seen once, with about 1.4% in the top ten. The sample here was whole blood, taken in connection with sensitization to the hapten diphenylcyclopropenone (DPC). The source of these receptors is a woman aged 50 to 65 with alopecia areata. Some clones in this sample may be carry-over from other donors' samples.

The chain employs TRBV10-3 and TRBJ2-3; 10 positions agree with TRBD1. This CDR3 comprises 15 residues. Losses at the gene ends were 6 bases for V and 3 bases for J; bases not matched to a gene: 6. Germline values: CDR1 ENHRY, CDR2 SYGVKD. The CDR3: CAIRSSDRGTDTQYF. The DNA of the CDR3 is TGTGCCATCAGAAGTTCGGACAGGGGGACAGATACGCAGTATTTT.

The table lists this clonotype with many counts. The genes are TRBV6-1 and TRBJ1-5; 7 bases map to TRBD1. The CDR3 has 15 residues. Germline CDR1 reads MNHNS; CDR2 reads SASEGT. V shed 4 bases and J 1 base; nucleotides not matched to a gene: 4. The CDR3 sequence: CASSVDRASNQPQHF. CDR3 bases: TGTGCCAGCAGTGTAGACAGGGCGAGCAATCAGCCCCAGCATTTT.

This clonotype has a count of ten or more. This chain uses TRBV7-9 with TRBJ2-7; D uncertain. CDR3 length: 12 amino acids. V was cut by 5 bases and J by 4 bases, with 9 bases left in between. The V gene's germline CDR1 is SEHNR and CDR2 FQNEAQ (reference sequence). CDR3 DNA: TGTGCCAGCAGCCCGGACGGATACGAGCAGTACTTC. Translating it yields CASSPDGYEQYF.

This clonotype was observed at least ten times. This chain connects TRBV7-8 to TRBJ2-3; 7 nucleotides line up with TRBD2. The J segment lost 2 bases and the V segment lost 5 bases, leaving 7 bases of the junction unmatched. The CDR3 totals 15 residues. Germline V CDR1 and CDR2: SGHVS, FQNEAQ. CDR3 sequence (DNA): TGTGCCAGCAGCCCCGCGGGGGACCCCACAGATACGCAGTATTTT. Protein: CASSPAGDPTDTQYF.

This clonotype was seen at least ten times. The V gene is TRBV6-5, the J gene TRBJ1-5; D possibly corresponds to TRBD1 (6 bases). CDR3 size: 15 residues. Germline CDR1 is MNHEY and CDR2 is SVGAGI. Trimming removed 2 bases at V and 3 bases at J, with 11 bases between. The CDR3 DNA follows: TGTGCCAGCAGTTACAATCACAGGGCCAATCAGCCCCAGCATTTT. Amino acid sequence: CASSYNHRANQPQHF.

This clonotype was counted only a few times. The V gene is TRBV5-3, the J gene TRBJ2-5; D gene uncertain. TRBV5-3 is assigned to the ORF class and has an uncertain function. The CDR3 covers 17 residues. The germline V and J ends were trimmed by 4 bases and 0 bases, with 19 bases remaining between them. CDR3 amino acids: CARSLSSSPRYQETQYF. CDR3 coding DNA: TGTGCCAGAAGCCTCTCTTCCTCCCCTAGGTACCAAGAGACCCAGTACTTC.

This clonotype has just a few counts. V gene TRBV24-1 combines with J gene TRBJ2-7; the D is unclear. Trimming took 8 bases from V and 0 from J, leaving 10 bases between them. Looked up from germline, CDR1 is KGHDR and CDR2 is SFDVKD. The CDR3 sequence is 13 residues long. CDR3 sequence reads: CATTPAYSYEQYF. The CDR3 nucleotides read TGTGCCACCACCCCGGCCTACTCCTACGAGCAGTACTTC.